This T cell receptor (beta chain) is drawn from a study of beta chain features in type 1 diabetes. About the research overall: Age, gender, cell numbers and subset yield matched between patients and controls.

The investigators reverse transcribed all of the isolated RNA, so they sequenced expressed TCRB transcripts. Here immunoSEQ multiplex PCR was the method, and the copy in TCRdb shows in-frame clones only, minus some. The profile covers 680,000 or so clones, with roughly a sixth appearing a single time and about 0.097% taken by the ten largest. Specimen: naive CD4+ T cells from blood. This TCR was recovered from a man between 18 and 29 years old in good health.

CDR3 sequence: CASSQGGAVALLSIKQYF. In nucleotides, the CDR3 is TGTGCCAGCAGCCAAGGGGGGGCCGTAGCCCTCTTATCAATCAAGCAGTACTTC. The chain combines TRBV7-2 with TRBJ2-7; possibly TRBD2 for D (7 bases). Germline V gives CDR1 SGHTA, CDR2 FQGNSA. V gave up 5 bases and J gave up 8 bases, with 31 bases separating them. The CDR3 consists of 18 residues.